The rows below give T cell receptor beta chains drawn from one sample of a study of identical twins. TCRdb recomputed calls from the 5' RACE reads with MiXCR, one row per CDR3 protein. The table includes 520,000 or so distinct CDR3 sequences, 20% to 25% detected once. This sample was also put to use in a study of T cells expressing NK-cell markers.

Input material: CD4+ T cells sorted from blood. The receptors were sampled from a woman younger than 30 in good health. Each CDR3 is given with its conserved first and last residue. Each record gives: J gene, D gene, clone size, V gene, CDR3 DNA, CDR3 protein. The D gene is left open where the match is weak. Clone size is given for some rows only: seen once, a few or many times, or a class if the clone is expanded.

TRBJ1-5 NA NA TRBV30 TGTGCCTGGAGTGCCTCAAGCAATCAGCCCCAGCATTTT CAWSASSNQPQHF
TRBJ2-3 NA NA TRBV12-3/TRBV12-4 TGTGCCAGCAGTCCAATCCCTACTAGCACAGATACGCAGTATTTT CASSPIPTSTDTQYF
TRBJ2-7 NA NA TRBV5-1 TGCGCCAGCAGCTTGGAGGAGGGAGCGGGCGAGCAGTACTTC CASSLEEGAGEQYF
TRBJ2-5 NA few TRBV20-1 TGCAGTGCTGGACGTTCGCCCAACACAGAGACCCAGTACTTC CSAGRSPNTETQYF
TRBJ1-2 NA many TRBV20-1 TGCAGTGCTAGAGATCAACTATCATCGAGGGGCTACACCTTC CSARDQLSSRGYTF
TRBJ2-7 NA NA TRBV20-1 TGCAGTGCTCCTCGGAACTCCTACGAGCAGTACTTC CSAPRNSYEQYF
TRBJ2-1 NA NA TRBV20-1 TGCAGTGCTGGAGGAACCGATTTGGGGCAGTTCTTC CSAGGTDLGQFF
TRBJ1-1 NA few TRBV12-3/TRBV12-4 TGTGCCAGCAGCCATGATAATTTGGCGAACACTGAAGCTTTCTTT CASSHDNLANTEAFF
TRBJ2-1 TRBD1 few TRBV12-3/TRBV12-4 TGTGCCAGCAGTACCCGGGACAGCGCCGGGGATGAGCAGTTCTTC CASSTRDSAGDEQFF
TRBJ1-1 NA few TRBV5-1 TGCGCCAGCAGCTTGGGGTCGGGGAGGGACACTGAAGCTTTCTTT CASSLGSGRDTEAFF
TRBJ2-7 TRBD2 few TRBV7-2 TGTGCCAGCAGCTTTGTGGAGCGGGGGCTCTACGAGCAGTACTTC CASSFVERGLYEQYF
TRBJ2-7 TRBD1 NA TRBV5-1 TGCGCCAGCAGCTTGGAAGCAGGGGGCTACGAGCAGTACTTC CASSLEAGGYEQYF
TRBJ1-6 NA NA TRBV11-2 TGTGCCAGCAGCCGGAAGGGGGGGGAGCTCAATTCACCCCTCCACTTT CASSRKGGELNSPLHF